What follows are 22 T cell receptor beta chains derived from one specimen sequenced in a study of Ad26.COV2.S vaccination and SARS-CoV-2 variants. Sequencing was performed with immunoSEQ multiplex PCR; in TCRdb, only in-frame clones are kept and a portion is missing. The sample comprises 350,000 to 500,000 clones, roughly 91% of which are singletons, and under 4.5% rests with the top ten. The treatment is: around 19 received Ad26.COV2.S at low or high dose, single or two shots; roughly 5 received placebo; per-sample allocation not given. Sampling occurred on day 63 after the first vaccine or placebo injection. The sequenced sample was peripheral blood, obtained in a trial of Ad26.COV2.S vaccine versus placebo. The receptors here all came from a person aged 18-60 years who received the Ad26.COV2.S COVID-19 vaccine or a placebo.

In this sample, this clone turned up a few times. The genes are TRBV7-3 and TRBJ2-2; D gene uncertain. The CDR3 extends over 17 amino acids. The germline gives CDR1 SGHTA, CDR2 FQGTGA. V lost 5 bases and J lost 2, with 18 bases in between. The CDR3 DNA reads as TGTGCCAGCAGCCATACTCCTTATGGACGTAACACCGGGGAGCTGTTTTTT. Encoded protein: CASSHTPYGRNTGELFF.

The rearrangement joins TRBV18 to TRBJ1-1, with D maybe TRBD1 (5 bases). The germline V gene has CDR1 KGHSH and CDR2 LQKENI. There are 14 residues in the CDR3. Trimming cost V 2 bases and J 1 base, with 8 bases left between them. The DNA of the CDR3 is TGTGCCAGCTCACCAAAACAGGAGAACACTGAAGCTTTCTTT. It encodes CASSPKQENTEAFF.

This clone was observed once. The chain uses TRBV7-2 and TRBJ2-7; 10 bases are shared with TRBD1. The CDR3 is made up of 15 amino acids. Losses at the gene ends were 5 bases for V and 5 bases for J; bases not matched to a gene: 9. CDR1 and CDR2 from the germline V gene are SGHTA and FQGNSA. CDR3 protein: CASSPGTGVDDEQYF. The CDR3 coding sequence is TGTGCCAGCAGCCCCGGGACAGGGGTCGACGACGAGCAGTACTTC.

The chain is built from TRBV18 and TRBJ1-5; a weak D match, TRBD1 (5 bases). Germline values: CDR1 KGHSH, CDR2 LQKENI. Trimming took 2 bases from V and 6 from J, leaving 11 bases between them. The CDR3 contains 14 residues. DNA of the CDR3: TGTGCCAGCTCACCAGCTCGGGGCAGTCAGCCCCAGCATTTT. Protein product: CASSPARGSQPQHF.

This sequence joins TRBV6-5 and TRBJ1-2; no definite D call. V was shortened by 4 bases and J by 2 bases, with 17 bases between the two germline ends. Germline CDR1 and CDR2: MNHEY and SVGAGI. This CDR3 has 16 residues. CDR3 residues: CASSFAGTGINYGYTF. In DNA form, the CDR3 reads TGTGCCAGCAGTTTCGCCGGCACCGGGATCAACTATGGCTACACCTTC.

The chain uses TRBV28 and TRBJ2-1; TRBD2 aligns across 8 bases. Germline CDR1 MDHEN, CDR2 SYDVKM. V gave up 1 base and J gave up 5 bases; unmatched junction bases: 7. The CDR3 is 16 amino acids. CDR3 bases: TGTGCCAGCAGTTTATTGAGACTAGCGTTCAACAATGAGCAGTTCTTC. Translated: CASSLLRLAFNNEQFF.

V and J are TRBV5-6 and TRBJ2-1; D uncertain. Germline V CDR1 and CDR2: SGHDT, YYEEEE. This CDR3 is 14 amino acids long. Trimming shortened V by 0 bases and J by 10 bases, and 14 bases separated the two germline ends. The CDR3 spells CASSLGPTRQEQFF. DNA of the CDR3: TGTGCCAGCAGCTTGGGCCCGACCCGGCAAGAGCAGTTCTTC.

V and J are TRBV5-1 and TRBJ2-1, with 8 bases fitting TRBD2. Trimming at V came to 4 bases and at J to 6 bases, leaving 6 bases not matched to a gene. Germline V gene data show CDR1 as SGHRS and CDR2 as YFSETQ. There are 14 residues in the CDR3. The CDR3 reads CASSRIAGTNEQFF. Here the CDR3 DNA reads TGCGCCAGCAGCCGGATAGCGGGAACCAATGAGCAGTTCTTC.

The chain couples TRBV6-6 to TRBJ2-7; tentatively, D is TRBD2 (5 bases). Per the germline V gene, CDR1 is MNHNY and CDR2 is SVGAGI (reference sequence). The CDR3 contains 16 residues. Trimming removed 0 bases at V and 1 base at J, with 13 bases between. CDR3 DNA: TGTGCCAGCAGTTACTCGAGGGTACGGGATTCCTACGAGCAGTACTTC. Translated, it gives CASSYSRVRDSYEQYF.

The genes are TRBV6-5 and TRBJ1-4, with D possibly matching TRBD1 (5 bases). This CDR3 region has 11 residues. Germline V gene data show CDR1 as MNHEY and CDR2 as SVGAGI. Trimming removed 7 bases from V and 11 bases from J, with 11 bases in between. CDR3 DNA: TGTGCCAGCAACGAGCAGGGTAAACTGTTTTTT. Amino acid sequence: CASNEQGKLFF.

In nucleotides, the CDR3 is TGTGCCAGCAGCTCAAACCCCCGGGGGGAGCAGTACTTC. Its translation is CASSSNPRGEQYF. V and J are TRBV7-3 and TRBJ2-7; D perhaps matches TRBD2 (6 bases). CDR1 is SGHTA, CDR2 FQGTGA, per germline. This CDR3 has 13 amino acids. With 4 bases removed from V and 7 bases from J, the gap between germline ends came to 14 bases.

This chain uses TRBV5-4 with TRBJ2-5; 9 nucleotides line up with TRBD1. Germline trimming cut 3 bases from V and 2 bases from J; bases unmatched to any gene: 5. The CDR3 is made up of 15 amino acids. Per the germline V gene, CDR1 is SGHNT and CDR2 is YYREEE (reference sequence). The CDR3: CASSWGDREQETQYF. In DNA, the CDR3 is TGTGCCAGCAGCTGGGGGGACAGGGAACAAGAGACCCAGTACTTC.

The rearrangement joins TRBV11-2 to TRBJ2-5, with 10 bases fitting TRBD2. The CDR3 contains 17 residues. The J segment lost 2 bases and the V segment lost 5 bases, leaving 11 bases of the junction unmatched. Looked up from germline, CDR1 is SGHAT and CDR2 is FQNNGV. In DNA, the CDR3 is TGTGCCAGCAGCCCGAGCCAACTAGCGGGAACGCAAGAGACCCAGTACTTC. This gives the protein CASSPSQLAGTQETQYF.

This chain connects TRBV15 to TRBJ2-7; D assignment may be TRBD1 or TRBD2 (5 bases each). Trimming removed 1 base from V and 3 bases from J, with 16 bases in between. The germline gives CDR1 LNHNV, CDR2 YYDKDF (reference sequence). CDR3 length: 16 residues. CDR3 loop: CATSRGETASGYEQYF. The DNA of the CDR3 is TGTGCCACCAGCAGAGGGGAGACAGCGAGTGGCTACGAGCAGTACTTC. Variable domain in full (rest from reference TRBV15 and TRBJ2-7): DAMVIQNPRYQVTQFGKPVTLSCSQTLNHNVMYWYQQKSSQAPKLLFHYYDKDFNNEADTPDNFQSRRPNTSFCFLDIRSPGLGDTAMYLCATSRGETASGYEQYFGPGTRLTVT.

In nucleotides, the CDR3 is TGTGCCAGCAGCTTGGGCCAGAACCAAGAGACCCAGTACTTC. It yields the protein CASSLGQNQETQYF. The V gene is TRBV5-4, the J gene TRBJ2-5; no firm D call. CDR1 SGHNT and CDR2 YYREEE come from the germline V gene (reference sequence). The CDR3 consists of 14 residues. The V gene lost 0 bases and the J gene lost 0 bases, with 6 bases spanning the gap.

This CDR3 reads CAISDQIITTDTQYF. As DNA, the CDR3 is TGTGCCATCAGTGACCAGATAATTACCACAGATACGCAGTATTTT. The chain has TRBV10-3 and TRBJ2-3; D unclear. Trimming removed 3 bases from V and 2 bases from J, with 12 bases in between. Per the germline V gene, CDR1 is ENHRY and CDR2 is SYGVKD. The CDR3 extends over 15 amino acids.

The V call is TRBV2, the J call TRBJ1-4, with D uncertain. The CDR3 extends over 15 amino acids. In germline, CDR1 is SNHLY, CDR2 FYNNEI. V was cut by 4 bases and J by 4 bases, with 13 bases left in between. The CDR3 region is CASSGGKAINEKLFF. The CDR3 DNA is TGTGCCAGCAGTGGAGGGAAAGCGATTAATGAAAAACTGTTTTTT. The entire variable domain, with the rest obtained from reference TRBV2 and TRBJ1-4, is as follows: EPEVTQTPSHQVTQMGQEVILRCVPISNHLYFYWYRQILGQKVEFLVSFYNNEISEKSEIFDDQFSVERPDGSNFTLKIRSTKLEDSAMYFCASSGGKAINEKLFFGSGTQLSVL.

This clone was recorded only once. The CDR3 reads CASRWSTGELFF. CDR3 nucleotide sequence: TGTGCCAGTAGGTGGTCCACCGGGGAGCTGTTTTTT. The rearrangement joins TRBV19 to TRBJ2-2; D remains unclear. The germline V gene has CDR1 LNHDA and CDR2 SQIVND (reference sequence). The CDR3 consists of 12 residues. Trimming left V 6 bases short and J 4 bases short, with 6 bases between.

This clone was recorded only once. The chain joins TRBV25-1 to TRBJ2-7, with D uncertain. From germline, CDR1 is MGHDK and CDR2 SYGVNS. Trimming stripped 5 bases from V and 6 bases from J, with 17 bases between. The CDR3 runs 14 residues. CDR3 nucleotide sequence: TGTGCCAGCAGTCAGAAAGTCCCTTCGGGCGAGCAGTACTTC. Protein sequence: CASSQKVPSGEQYF.

V usage is TRBV5-4 and J usage is TRBJ2-7; 9 bases fit TRBD1. CDR3 length equals 12 residues. Losses at the gene ends were 4 bases for V and 11 bases for J; bases not matched to a gene: 7. Germline values: CDR1 SGHNT, CDR2 YYREEE (reference sequence). CDR3: CASSLNRGLEYF. CDR3 nucleotide sequence: TGTGCCAGCAGCCTAAACAGGGGGCTGGAGTACTTC. The entire variable domain, with the rest obtained from reference TRBV5-4 and TRBJ2-7, is as follows: ETGVTQSPTHLIKTRGQQVTLRCSSQSGHNTVSWYQQALGQGPQFIFQYYREEENGRGNFPPRFSGLQFPNYSSELNVNALELDDSALYLCASSLNRGLEYFGPGTRLTVT.

The chain links TRBV5-5 to TRBJ2-6; D is unresolved. Trimming removed 0 bases at V and 0 bases at J, with 4 bases between. Germline V gene sequence: CDR1 SGHKS, CDR2 YYEKEE (reference sequence). CDR3 length: 15 amino acids. The CDR3 reads CASSLARSGANVLTF. DNA for the CDR3: TGTGCCAGCAGCTTGGCACGCTCTGGGGCCAACGTCCTGACTTTC.

The V call is TRBV5-4, the J call TRBJ1-4; no clear D gene. The CDR3 extends over 14 amino acids. Per germline, CDR1 SGHNT and CDR2 YYREEE (reference sequence). V shed 2 bases and J shed 1 base, with 6 bases lying between them. The CDR3 loop is CASSFGRTNEKLFF. The CDR3 DNA sequence: TGTGCCAGCAGCTTCGGAAGAACTAATGAAAAACTGTTTTTT.